These 15 T cell receptor beta chains were all obtained from the same sample, sequenced in a study of response to subunit inactivated influenza vaccine. One entry per CDR3 protein results from TCRdb running MiXCR on the RT-PCR reads. Among roughly 620,000 distinct CDR3 sequences listed, about 11% were seen once. Another study also made use of these data, one on T cells expressing NK-cell markers. That work contributes: Production of TCR beta cDNA relied on 5'RACE template switching with UMIs.

The sample consisted of PBMCs from blood, taken on the day of vaccination. Receptor source: a man aged 50-60 years who received an inactivated influenza vaccine.

This clonotype has a handful of counts. The chain uses TRBV20-1 and TRBJ2-5; 11 bases agree with TRBD2. The germline V gene has CDR1 DFQATT and CDR2 SNEGSKA (reference sequence). This CDR3 comprises 13 residues. J gave up 3 bases and V 5 bases, and 2 bases lay outside the gene matches. CDR3 sequence reads: CSAPTSGEETQYF. CDR3 nucleotide sequence: TGCAGTGCTCCGACTAGCGGGGAAGAGACCCAGTACTTC.

V gene TRBV21-1 combines with J gene TRBJ1-2; the tabulated D call, TRBD1, remains unverified against the DNA. TRBV21-1 corresponds to a pseudogene. This CDR3 is built from 16 residues. The CDR3 DNA is TGTGCCAGCAGCAAAGATGCAGCCCCCTGGGACTATGGCTACACCTTC. Translation gives CASSKDAAPWDYGYTF.

The chain has TRBV24-1 and TRBJ2-5; no clear D gene. This CDR3 is 15 amino acids long. CDR1 KGHDR and CDR2 SFDVKD come from the germline V gene. The V end was cut by 7 bases, the J end by 5 bases, with 19 bases between. The CDR3 nucleotides are TGTGCCACCAGCCCCGATACCGGAAATTGGGAGACCCAGTACTTC. It is translated as CATSPDTGNWETQYF.

This clonotype was counted only a few times. V usage is TRBV10-3 and J usage is TRBJ2-7; a possible D gene is TRBD2 (6 bases). The CDR3 spans 14 residues. V shed 3 bases and J shed 4 bases, with 13 bases lying between them. Germline-derived CDR1 and CDR2 are ENHRY and SYGVKD. The CDR3 sequence: CAISDPGEGYEQYF. The CDR3 coding sequence is TGTGCCATCAGTGACCCGGGAGAAGGATACGAGCAGTACTTC.

In its sample, this clonotype was seen a few times. V gene TRBV10-1 combines with J gene TRBJ2-1; the D is unclear. V was cut by 6 bases and J by 4 bases, with 10 bases left in between. CDR1 is WNHNN and CDR2 is SYGVQD in the germline V gene (reference sequence). This CDR3 has 13 residues. The CDR3 DNA reads as TGCGCCAGCAGCCCGATCGGGTACAATGAGCAGTTCTTC. It specifies CASSPIGYNEQFF.

This clonotype was found a few times. V and J are TRBV11-2 and TRBJ1-1, with no clear D. Trimming pared 5 bases from V and 5 bases from J, leaving 30 bases between. Germline values: CDR1 SGHAT, CDR2 FQNNGV. There are 19 residues in the CDR3. The DNA for the CDR3 is TGTGCCAGCAGCCACACCGGGCGGGTGGGTTGGAATAAGTGGACTGAAGCTTTCTTT. Protein sequence: CASSHTGRVGWNKWTEAFF.

This clonotype came up a few times. The rearrangement uses TRBV20-1 and TRBJ2-1; 8 nucleotides line up with TRBD2. The V and J ends lost 0 bases and 14 bases, in that order; junction bases with no gene match: 6. Germline V CDR1 and CDR2: DFQATT, SNEGSKA (reference sequence). The CDR3 sequence is 12 residues long. Here the CDR3 reads CSARDPGTRKFF. The CDR3 DNA follows: TGCAGTGCTAGAGATCCCGGGACTAGGAAGTTCTTC.

In its sample, this clonotype was seen many times. This chain uses TRBV5-1 with TRBJ2-5; D might be TRBD1 (6 bases). The CDR3 is 14 amino acids. The germline V and J ends were trimmed by 4 bases and 5 bases, with 15 bases remaining between them. Germline values: CDR1 SGHRS, CDR2 YFSETQ. The CDR3 loop reads CASSTGQTVETQYF. Here the CDR3 DNA reads TGCGCCAGCAGCACAGGACAGACAGTGGAGACCCAGTACTTC. Variable domain in full (rest from reference TRBV5-1 and TRBJ2-5): KAGVTQTPRYLIKTRGQQVTLSCSPISGHRSVSWYQQTPGQGLQFLFEYFSETQRNKGNFPGRFSGRQFSNSRSEMNVSTLELGDSALYLCASSTGQTVETQYFGPGTRLLVL.

The rearrangement uses TRBV24-1 and TRBJ2-1; D might be TRBD1 (6 bases). The V gene lost 3 bases and the J gene lost 4 bases, with 18 bases spanning the gap. Germline lookup yields CDR1 KGHDR and CDR2 SFDVKD. The CDR3 extends over 17 amino acids. CDR3 sequence reads: CATSDARGGLPYNEQFF. The CDR3 DNA sequence: TGTGCCACCAGTGATGCTCGTGGGGGCCTTCCTTACAATGAGCAGTTCTTC.

This chain connects TRBV6-2 or TRBV6-3 to TRBJ2-3; 9 nucleotides line up with TRBD2. Per germline, CDR1 MNHEY and CDR2 SVGEGT. There are 16 residues in the CDR3. V lost 0 bases to trimming and J lost 2 bases; unmatched junction nucleotides: 3. The CDR3 protein is CASSYSAGGTTDTQYF. For the CDR3, the DNA is TGTGCCAGCAGTTACTCGGCGGGAGGGACCACAGATACGCAGTATTTT.

This clonotype occurred a few times. The rearrangement uses TRBV16 and TRBJ1-2; weak D call: TRBD1 (5 bases). Germline values: CDR1 KGHSY, CDR2 FQNENV. V was trimmed by 4 bases and J by 3 bases, leaving 15 bases between them. CDR3 size: 15 residues. The CDR3 DNA reads as TGTGCCAGCAGCCGAGGGACGGAAATACACTATGGCTACACCTTC. Protein product: CASSRGTEIHYGYTF.

Only a few counts were recorded for this clonotype. V usage is TRBV25-1 and J usage is TRBJ2-1; 7 positions agree with TRBD2. Trimming at V came to 2 bases and at J to 8 bases, leaving 12 bases not matched to a gene. The CDR3 covers 16 residues. The germline V gene encodes CDR1 MGHDK and CDR2 SYGVNS. CDR3 DNA: TGTGCCAGCAGTGAACGGGAGCGGGAAGTTCTCCATGAGCAGTTCTTC. Amino acids: CASSEREREVLHEQFF.

The rearrangement joins TRBV2 to TRBJ1-5; D might be TRBD1 (5 bases). Deletions cut 8 bases from V and 3 bases from J, with 17 bases between. Germline CDR1 SNHLY, CDR2 FYNNEI. The CDR3 consists of 15 residues. CDR3 protein: CASGKGAAANQPQHF. The CDR3 DNA reads as TGTGCCAGCGGCAAAGGGGCGGCCGCCAATCAGCCCCAGCATTTT. The full variable domain, completed using reference TRBV2 and TRBJ1-5, is EPEVTQTPSHQVTQMGQEVILRCVPISNHLYFYWYRQILGQKVEFLVSFYNNEISEKSEIFDDQFSVERPDGSNFTLKIRSTKLEDSAMYFCASGKGAAANQPQHFGDGTRLSIL.

V and J are TRBV28 and TRBJ2-7; D might be TRBD1 (5 bases). The V gene's germline CDR1 is MDHEN and CDR2 SYDVKM. The V end lost 7 bases, the J end lost 6 bases, and 16 bases lay between the germline ends. The CDR3 runs to 13 residues. The CDR3 reads CASIPGSESEQYF. DNA for the CDR3: TGTGCCAGCATCCCAGGGTCGGAATCCGAGCAGTACTTC.

The chain employs TRBV28 and TRBJ2-4; D unclear. The CDR3 length is 15 residues. V was pared by 3 bases and J by 0 bases, with 9 bases between. CDR1 and CDR2 from the germline V gene are MDHEN and SYDVKM. The CDR3 is CASSFPGLAKNIQYF. CDR3 nucleotide sequence: TGTGCCAGCAGTTTCCCAGGCTTAGCCAAAAACATTCAGTACTTC. The full variable domain, completed using reference TRBV28 and TRBJ2-4, is DVKVTQSSRYLVKRTGEKVFLECVQDMDHENMFWYRQDPGLGLRLIYFSYDVKMKEKGDIPEGYSVSREKKERFSLILESASTNQTSMYLCASSFPGLAKNIQYFGAGTRLSVL.